The clone carrying this TCR beta chain was seen a few times. No antigen is known for it. V was shortened by 3 bases and J by 0 bases, with 11 bases between the two germline ends. CDR3 size: 16 residues. Germline CDR1 SGHVS, CDR2 FNYEAQ. This record belongs to a study of T-cell memory formation after mild COVID-19. Study-wide context: Most TCR clusters belonged to a single donor. Whole-study findings and limits: A second wave of clones peaked on day 37, and their SARS-CoV-2 specificity went unconfirmed. CD4+ clones that contracted lay mainly in CM and EM; CD8+ ones lay in EMRA. Clones that shrank (day 15 to 85) were balanced CD4/CD8, whereas later expanders leaned CD4+.

TCRdb re-derived calls from the 5' RACE reads in MiXCR, one entry per CDR3 protein. Among 110,000 or so distinct CDR3 sequences listed, about 24% were seen once. The receptor's source is a man between 18 and 29 years old who had mild COVID-19 (a few samples of this study predate the infection). Cell type and time point are not known. What was sequenced was PBMCs or a T cell subset sorted from them (not recorded which). The chain couples TRBV7-6 to TRBJ2-2; no firm D call. CDR3 nucleotides: TGTGCCAGCAGCTTGGGCGGTACCGCGAACACCGGGGAGCTGTTTTTT. Protein: CASSLGGTANTGELFF. Filled out from reference TRBV7-6 and TRBJ2-2, the complete variable domain reads GAGVSQSPRYKVTKRGQDVALRCDPISGHVSLYWYRQALGQGPEFLTYFNYEAQQDKSGLPNDRFSAERPEGSISTLTIQRTEQRDSAMYRCASSLGGTANTGELFFGEGSRLTVL.